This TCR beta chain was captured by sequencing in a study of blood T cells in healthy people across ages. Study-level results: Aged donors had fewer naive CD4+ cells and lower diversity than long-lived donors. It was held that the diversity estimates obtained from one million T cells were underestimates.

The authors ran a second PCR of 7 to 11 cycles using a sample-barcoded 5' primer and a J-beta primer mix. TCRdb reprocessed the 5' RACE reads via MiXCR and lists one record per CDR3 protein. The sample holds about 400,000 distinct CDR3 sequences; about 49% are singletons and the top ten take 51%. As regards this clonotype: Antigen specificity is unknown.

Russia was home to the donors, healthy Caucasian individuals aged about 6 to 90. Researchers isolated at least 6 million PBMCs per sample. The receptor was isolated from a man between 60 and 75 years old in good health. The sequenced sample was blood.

CDR3 sequence (DNA): TGCAGTGCTAGAGTTGCTAGCACAGATACGCAGTATTTT. It codes for CSARVASTDTQYF. V gene TRBV20-1 combines with J gene TRBJ2-3; D uncertain. CDR3 length: 13 amino acids. Trimming stripped 1 base from V and 0 bases from J, with 5 bases between. Germline CDR1 DFQATT, CDR2 SNEGSKA (reference sequence).